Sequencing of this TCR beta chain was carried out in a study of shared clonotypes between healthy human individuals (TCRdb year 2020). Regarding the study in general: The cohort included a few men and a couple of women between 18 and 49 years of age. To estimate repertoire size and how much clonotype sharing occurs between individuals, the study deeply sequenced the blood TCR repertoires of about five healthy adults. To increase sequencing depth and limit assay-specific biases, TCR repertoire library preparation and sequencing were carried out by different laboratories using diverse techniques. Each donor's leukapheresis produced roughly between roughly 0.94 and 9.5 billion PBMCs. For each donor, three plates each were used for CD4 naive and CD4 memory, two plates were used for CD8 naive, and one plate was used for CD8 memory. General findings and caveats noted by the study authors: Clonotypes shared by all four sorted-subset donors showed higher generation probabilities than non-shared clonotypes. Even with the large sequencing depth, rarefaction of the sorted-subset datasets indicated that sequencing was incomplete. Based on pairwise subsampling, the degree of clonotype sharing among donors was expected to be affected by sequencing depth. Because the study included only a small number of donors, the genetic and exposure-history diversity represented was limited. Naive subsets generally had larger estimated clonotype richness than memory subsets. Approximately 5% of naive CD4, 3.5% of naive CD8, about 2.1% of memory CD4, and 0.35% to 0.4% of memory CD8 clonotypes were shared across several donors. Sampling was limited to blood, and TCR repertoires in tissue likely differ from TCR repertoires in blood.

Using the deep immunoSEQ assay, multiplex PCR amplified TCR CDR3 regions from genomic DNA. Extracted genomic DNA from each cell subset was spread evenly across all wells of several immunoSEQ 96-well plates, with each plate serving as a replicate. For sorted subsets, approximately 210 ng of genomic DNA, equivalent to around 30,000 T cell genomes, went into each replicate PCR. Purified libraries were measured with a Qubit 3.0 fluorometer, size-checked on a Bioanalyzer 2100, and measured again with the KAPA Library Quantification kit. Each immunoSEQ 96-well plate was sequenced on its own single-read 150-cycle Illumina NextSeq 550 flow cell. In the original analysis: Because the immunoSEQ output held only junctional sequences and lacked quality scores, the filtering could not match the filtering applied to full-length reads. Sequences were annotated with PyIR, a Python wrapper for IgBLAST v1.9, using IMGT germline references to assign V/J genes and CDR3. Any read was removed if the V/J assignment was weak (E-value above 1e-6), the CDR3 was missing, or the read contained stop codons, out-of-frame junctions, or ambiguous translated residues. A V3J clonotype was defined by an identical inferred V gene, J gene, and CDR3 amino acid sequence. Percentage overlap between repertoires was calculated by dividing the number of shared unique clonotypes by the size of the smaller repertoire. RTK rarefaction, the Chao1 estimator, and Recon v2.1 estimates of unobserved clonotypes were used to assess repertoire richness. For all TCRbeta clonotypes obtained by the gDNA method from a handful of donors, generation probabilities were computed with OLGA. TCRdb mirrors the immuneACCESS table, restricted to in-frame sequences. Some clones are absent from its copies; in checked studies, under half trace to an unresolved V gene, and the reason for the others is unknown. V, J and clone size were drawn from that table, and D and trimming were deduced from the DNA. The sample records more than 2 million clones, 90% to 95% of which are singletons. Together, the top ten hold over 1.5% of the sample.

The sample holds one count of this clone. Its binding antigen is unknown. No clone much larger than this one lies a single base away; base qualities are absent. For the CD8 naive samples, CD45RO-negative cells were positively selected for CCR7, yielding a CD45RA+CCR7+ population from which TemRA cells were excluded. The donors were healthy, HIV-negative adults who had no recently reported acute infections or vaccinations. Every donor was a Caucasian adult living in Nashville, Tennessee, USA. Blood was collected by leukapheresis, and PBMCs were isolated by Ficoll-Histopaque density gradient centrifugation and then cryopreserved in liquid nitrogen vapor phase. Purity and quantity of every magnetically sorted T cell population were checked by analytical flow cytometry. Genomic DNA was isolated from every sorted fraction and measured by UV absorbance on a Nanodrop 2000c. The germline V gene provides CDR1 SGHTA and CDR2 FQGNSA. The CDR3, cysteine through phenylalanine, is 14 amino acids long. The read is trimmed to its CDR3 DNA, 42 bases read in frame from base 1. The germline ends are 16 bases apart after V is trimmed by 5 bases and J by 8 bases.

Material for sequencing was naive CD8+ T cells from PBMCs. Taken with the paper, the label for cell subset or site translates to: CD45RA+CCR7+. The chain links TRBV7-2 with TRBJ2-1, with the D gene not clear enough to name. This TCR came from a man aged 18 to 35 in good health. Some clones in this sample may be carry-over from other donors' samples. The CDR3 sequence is CASSPYPVRDEQFF. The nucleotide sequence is TGTGCCAGCAGCCCATACCCGGTTCGGGATGAGCAGTTCTTC. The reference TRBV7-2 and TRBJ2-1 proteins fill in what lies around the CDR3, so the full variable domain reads GAGVSQSPSNKVTEKGKDVELRCDPISGHTALYWYRQSLGQGLEFLIYFQGNSAPDKSGLPSDRFSAERTGGSVSTLTIQRTQQEDSAVYLCASSPYPVRDEQFFGPGTRLTVL.